This TCR beta chain was identified during a study of T cell responses to AZD1222 COVID-19 vaccine. The repertoire was sequenced with immunoSEQ multiplex PCR; TCRdb's copy has only in-frame clones and lacks some. The sample yields about 130,000 clones, approximately 84% seen once. Germline lookup yields CDR1 MRHNA and CDR2 SNTAGT. The CDR3 length is 16 residues. Trimming stripped 3 bases from V and 8 bases from J, with 20 bases between. Study-level points and caveats: Donor demographics were predominantly white British with a female majority; clonal diversity may be underestimated.

Turning to this clone: The antigen is not known.

This chain uses TRBV6-4 with TRBJ2-1, with D possibly TRBD2 on 5 matching bases. The specimen was peripheral blood, collected on day 0 of AZD1222 vaccination. This clonotype was sampled from an adult in good health. The CDR3 sequence is CASSETGLAEIDEQFF. DNA for the CDR3: TGTGCCAGCAGTGAAACTGGGCTAGCAGAAATCGATGAGCAGTTCTTC.